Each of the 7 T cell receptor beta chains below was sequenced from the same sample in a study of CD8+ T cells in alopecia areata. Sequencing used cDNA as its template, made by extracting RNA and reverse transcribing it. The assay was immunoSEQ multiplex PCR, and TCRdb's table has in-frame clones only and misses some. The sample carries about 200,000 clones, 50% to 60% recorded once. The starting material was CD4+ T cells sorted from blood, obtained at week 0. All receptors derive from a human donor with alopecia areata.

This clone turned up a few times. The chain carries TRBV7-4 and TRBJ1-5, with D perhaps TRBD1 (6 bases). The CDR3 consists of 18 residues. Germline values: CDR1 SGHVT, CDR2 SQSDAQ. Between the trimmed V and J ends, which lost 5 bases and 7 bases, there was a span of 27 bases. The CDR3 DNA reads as TGTGCCAGCAGCCGCGGTGGCGGTAGAACAGGGAAGGGCCAGCCCCAGCATTTT. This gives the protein CASSRGGGRTGKGQPQHF.

The DNA of the CDR3 is TGTGCCAGTAGTGGCGAGGATTCGACAGGGCTTCAAGAGACCCAGTACTTC. The encoded protein is CASSGEDSTGLQETQYF. The chain carries TRBV19 and TRBJ2-5, with 7 bases lining up with TRBD1. V trimming: 5 bases; J trimming: 2 bases; junction bases outside the gene matches: 14. The CDR3 consists of 17 residues. The germline gives CDR1 LNHDA, CDR2 SQIVND (reference sequence).

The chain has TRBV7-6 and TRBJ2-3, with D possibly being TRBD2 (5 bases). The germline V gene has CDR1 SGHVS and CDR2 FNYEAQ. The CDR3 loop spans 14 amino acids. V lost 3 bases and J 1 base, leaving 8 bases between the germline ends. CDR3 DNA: TGTGCCAGCAGCTTCGGGGAAGGCACAGATACGCAGTATTTT. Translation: CASSFGEGTDTQYF.

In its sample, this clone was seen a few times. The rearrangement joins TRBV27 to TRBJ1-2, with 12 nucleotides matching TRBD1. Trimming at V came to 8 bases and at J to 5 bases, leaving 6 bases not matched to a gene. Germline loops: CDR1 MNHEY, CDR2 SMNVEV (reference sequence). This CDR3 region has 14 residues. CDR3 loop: CASGSGQGAYGYTF. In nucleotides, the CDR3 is TGTGCCAGCGGCTCGGGACAGGGGGCGTATGGCTACACCTTC.

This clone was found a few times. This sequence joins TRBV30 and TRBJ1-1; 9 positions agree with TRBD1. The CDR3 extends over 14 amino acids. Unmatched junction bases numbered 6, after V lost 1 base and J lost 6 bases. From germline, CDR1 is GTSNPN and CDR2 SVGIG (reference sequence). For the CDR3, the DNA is TGTGCCTGGAGTGGGGGGACAGGGAGGCCTGAAGCTTTCTTT. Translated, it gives CAWSGGTGRPEAFF.

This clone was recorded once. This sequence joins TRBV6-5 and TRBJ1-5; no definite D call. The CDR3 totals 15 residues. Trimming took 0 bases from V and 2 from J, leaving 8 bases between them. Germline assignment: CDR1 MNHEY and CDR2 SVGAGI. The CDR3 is CASSYSLMGNQPQHF. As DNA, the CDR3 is TGTGCCAGCAGTTACTCTCTAATGGGCAATCAGCCCCAGCATTTT.

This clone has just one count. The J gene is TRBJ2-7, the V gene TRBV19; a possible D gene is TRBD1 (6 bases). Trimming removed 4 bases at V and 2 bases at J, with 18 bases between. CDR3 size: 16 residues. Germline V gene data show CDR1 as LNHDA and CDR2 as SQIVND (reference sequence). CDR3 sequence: CASSTLMGAKAYEQYF. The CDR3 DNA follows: TGTGCCAGTAGTACCCTGATGGGGGCGAAGGCCTACGAGCAGTACTTC.